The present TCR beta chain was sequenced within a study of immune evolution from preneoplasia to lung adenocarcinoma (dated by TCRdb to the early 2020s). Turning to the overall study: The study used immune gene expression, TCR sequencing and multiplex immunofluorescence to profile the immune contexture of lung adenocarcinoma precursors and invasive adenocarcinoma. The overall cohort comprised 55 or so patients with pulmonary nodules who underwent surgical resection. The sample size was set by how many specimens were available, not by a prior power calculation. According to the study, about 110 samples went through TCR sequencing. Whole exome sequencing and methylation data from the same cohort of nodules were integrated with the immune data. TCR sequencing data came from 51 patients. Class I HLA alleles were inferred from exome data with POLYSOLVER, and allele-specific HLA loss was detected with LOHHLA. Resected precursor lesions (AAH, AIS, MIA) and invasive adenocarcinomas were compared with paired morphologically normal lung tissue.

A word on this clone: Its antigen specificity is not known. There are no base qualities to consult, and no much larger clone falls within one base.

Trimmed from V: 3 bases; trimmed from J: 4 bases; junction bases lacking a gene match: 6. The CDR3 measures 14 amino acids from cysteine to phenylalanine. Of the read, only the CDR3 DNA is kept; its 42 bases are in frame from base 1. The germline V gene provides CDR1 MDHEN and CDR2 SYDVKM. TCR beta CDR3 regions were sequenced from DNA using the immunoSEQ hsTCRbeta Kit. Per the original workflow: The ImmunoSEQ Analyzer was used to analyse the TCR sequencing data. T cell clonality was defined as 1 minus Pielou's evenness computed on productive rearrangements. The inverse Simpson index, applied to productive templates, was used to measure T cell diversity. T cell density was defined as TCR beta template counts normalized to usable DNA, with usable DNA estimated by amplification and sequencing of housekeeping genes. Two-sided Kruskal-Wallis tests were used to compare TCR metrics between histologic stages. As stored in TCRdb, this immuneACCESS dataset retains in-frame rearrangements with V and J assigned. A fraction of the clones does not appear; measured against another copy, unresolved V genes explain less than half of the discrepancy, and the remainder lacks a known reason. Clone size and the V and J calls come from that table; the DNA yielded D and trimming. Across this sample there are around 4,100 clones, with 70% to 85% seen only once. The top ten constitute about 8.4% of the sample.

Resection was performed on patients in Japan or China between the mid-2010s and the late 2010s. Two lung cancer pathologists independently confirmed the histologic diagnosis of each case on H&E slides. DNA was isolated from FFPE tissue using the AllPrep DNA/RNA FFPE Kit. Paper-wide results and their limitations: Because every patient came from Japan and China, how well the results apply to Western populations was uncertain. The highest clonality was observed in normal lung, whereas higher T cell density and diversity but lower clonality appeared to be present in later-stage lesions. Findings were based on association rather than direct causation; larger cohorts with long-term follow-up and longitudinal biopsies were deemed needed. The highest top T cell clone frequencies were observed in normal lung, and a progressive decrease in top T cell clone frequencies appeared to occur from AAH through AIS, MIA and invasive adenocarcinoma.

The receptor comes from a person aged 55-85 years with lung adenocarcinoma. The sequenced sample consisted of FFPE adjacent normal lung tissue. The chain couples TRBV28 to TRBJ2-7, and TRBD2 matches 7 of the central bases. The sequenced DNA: TGTGCCAGCAGTTTTACCGGGGGGAGGTACGAGCAGTACTTC. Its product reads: CASSFTGGRYEQYF.